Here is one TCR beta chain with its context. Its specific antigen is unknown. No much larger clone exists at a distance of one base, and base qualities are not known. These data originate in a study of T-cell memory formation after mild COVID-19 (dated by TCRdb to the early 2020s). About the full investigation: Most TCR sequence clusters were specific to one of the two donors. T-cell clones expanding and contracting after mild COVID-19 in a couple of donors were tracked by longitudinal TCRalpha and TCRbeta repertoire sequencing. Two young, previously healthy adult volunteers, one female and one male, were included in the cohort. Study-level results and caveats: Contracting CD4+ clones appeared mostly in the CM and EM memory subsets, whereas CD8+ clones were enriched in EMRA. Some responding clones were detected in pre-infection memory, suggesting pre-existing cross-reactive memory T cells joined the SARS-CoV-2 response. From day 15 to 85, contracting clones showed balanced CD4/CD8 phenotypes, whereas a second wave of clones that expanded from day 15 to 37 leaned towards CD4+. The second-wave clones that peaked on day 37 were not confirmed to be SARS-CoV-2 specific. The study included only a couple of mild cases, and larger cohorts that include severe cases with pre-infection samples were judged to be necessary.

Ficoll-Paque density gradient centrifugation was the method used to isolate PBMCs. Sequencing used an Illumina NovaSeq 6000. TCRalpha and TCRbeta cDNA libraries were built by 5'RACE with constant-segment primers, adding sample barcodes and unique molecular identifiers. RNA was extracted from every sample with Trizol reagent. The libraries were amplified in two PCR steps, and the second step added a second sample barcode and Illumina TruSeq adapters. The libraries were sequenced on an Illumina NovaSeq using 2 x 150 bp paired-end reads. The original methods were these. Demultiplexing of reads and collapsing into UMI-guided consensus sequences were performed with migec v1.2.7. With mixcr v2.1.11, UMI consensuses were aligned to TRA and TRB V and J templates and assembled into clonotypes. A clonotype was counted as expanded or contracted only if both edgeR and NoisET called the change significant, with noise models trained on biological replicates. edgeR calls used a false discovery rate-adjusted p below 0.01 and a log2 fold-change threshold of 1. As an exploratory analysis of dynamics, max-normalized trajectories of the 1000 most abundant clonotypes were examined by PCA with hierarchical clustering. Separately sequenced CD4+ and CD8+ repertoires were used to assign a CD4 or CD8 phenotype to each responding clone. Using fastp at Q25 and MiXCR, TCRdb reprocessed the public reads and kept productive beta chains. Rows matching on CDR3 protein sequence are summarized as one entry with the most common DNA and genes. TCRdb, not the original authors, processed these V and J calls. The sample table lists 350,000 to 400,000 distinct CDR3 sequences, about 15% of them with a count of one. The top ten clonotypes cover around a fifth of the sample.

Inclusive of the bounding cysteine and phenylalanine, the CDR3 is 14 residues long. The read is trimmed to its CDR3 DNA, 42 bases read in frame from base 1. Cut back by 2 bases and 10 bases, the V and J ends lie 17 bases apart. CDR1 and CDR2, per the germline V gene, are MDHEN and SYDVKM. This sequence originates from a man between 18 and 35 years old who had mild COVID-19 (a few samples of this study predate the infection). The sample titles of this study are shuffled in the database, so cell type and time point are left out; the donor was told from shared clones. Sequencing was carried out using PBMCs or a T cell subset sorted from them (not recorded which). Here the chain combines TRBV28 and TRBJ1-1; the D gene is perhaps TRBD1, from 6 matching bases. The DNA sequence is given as TGTGCCAGCAGTTTACAATCGTGGGCCAGGGGAGCTTTCTTT. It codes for CASSLQSWARGAFF.